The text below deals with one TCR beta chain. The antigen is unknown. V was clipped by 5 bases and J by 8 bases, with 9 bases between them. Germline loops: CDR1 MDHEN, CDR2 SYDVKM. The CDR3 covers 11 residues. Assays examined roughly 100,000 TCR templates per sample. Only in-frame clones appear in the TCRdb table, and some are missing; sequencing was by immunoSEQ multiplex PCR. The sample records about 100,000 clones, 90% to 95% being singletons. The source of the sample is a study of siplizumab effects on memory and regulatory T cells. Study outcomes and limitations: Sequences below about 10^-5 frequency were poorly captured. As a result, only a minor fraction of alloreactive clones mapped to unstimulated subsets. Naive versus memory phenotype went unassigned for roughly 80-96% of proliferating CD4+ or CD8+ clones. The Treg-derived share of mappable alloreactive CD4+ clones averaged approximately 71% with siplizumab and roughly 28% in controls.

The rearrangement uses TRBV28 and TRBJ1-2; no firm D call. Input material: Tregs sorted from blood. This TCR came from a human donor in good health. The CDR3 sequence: CASSLGLGYTF. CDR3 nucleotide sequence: TGTGCCAGCAGTCTGGGGTTAGGCTACACCTTC.